These 14 T cell receptor beta chains came from one sample sequenced in a study of blood T cell repertoires in COVID-19. Some clones are missing from TCRdb's copy, which holds only in-frame ones; the method was immunoSEQ multiplex PCR. This sample has fewer than 350,000 clones; 80% to 95% occur once, and the top ten carry 6.8%. The sample consisted of peripheral blood. Every receptor here comes from a woman aged 25 to 39 with COVID-19, enrolled during active disease.

This clone showed up just once. The chain carries TRBV5-1 and TRBJ2-3; 12 bases are shared with TRBD2. The CDR3 has 15 residues. V shed 4 bases, J shed 3 bases, and the junction held 3 bases outside the gene matches. Looked up from germline, CDR1 is SGHRS and CDR2 is YFSETQ. The CDR3 region is CASSVTSGGTDTQYF. As DNA, the CDR3 is TGCGCCAGCAGCGTGACTAGCGGGGGTACAGATACGCAGTATTTT.

The chain has TRBV9 and TRBJ2-2, with TRBD2 matching over 7 bases. Looked up from germline, CDR1 is SGDLS and CDR2 is YYNGEE. This CDR3 is built from 18 residues. Trimming took 2 bases from V and 0 from J; bases not matched to a gene: 10. The CDR3 loop reads CASSVPRREPSNTGELFF. CDR3 bases: TGTGCCAGCAGCGTCCCCCGGCGGGAGCCATCGAACACCGGGGAGCTGTTTTTT.

A single count supports this clone. V gene TRBV2 combines with J gene TRBJ1-1, with 9 bases aligning to TRBD1. Germline V gives CDR1 SNHLY, CDR2 FYNNEI. V trimming: 7 bases; J trimming: 6 bases; junction bases outside the gene matches: 6. This CDR3 region has 13 residues. The CDR3 loop is CASTPQGAAEAFF. In DNA, the CDR3 is TGTGCCAGCACCCCACAGGGGGCTGCTGAAGCTTTCTTT.

The CDR3: CASSSDGGNEQFF. In nucleotides, the CDR3 is TGTGCCAGCAGCTCCGATGGCGGCAATGAGCAGTTCTTC. V gene TRBV7-2 combines with J gene TRBJ2-1, with D unresolved. Per germline, CDR1 SGHTA and CDR2 FQGNSA. The V and J ends lost 4 bases and 6 bases respectively, with 10 bases between them. This CDR3 is built from 13 residues.

The J gene is TRBJ1-1, the V gene TRBV5-5; no reliable D call. The CDR3 sequence is 13 residues long. Germline CDR1 SGHKS, CDR2 YYEKEE (reference sequence). The V end lost 0 bases, the J end lost 5 bases, and 8 bases lay between the germline ends. CDR3 protein: CASSLVPRTEAFF. The CDR3 DNA sequence: TGTGCCAGCAGCTTGGTTCCGCGGACTGAAGCTTTCTTT.

V is TRBV2 and J is TRBJ1-2, with D possibly matching TRBD1 (5 bases). Germline loops: CDR1 SNHLY, CDR2 FYNNEI. Trimming left V 10 bases short and J 7 bases short, with 28 bases between. The CDR3 contains 16 residues. CDR3 nucleotide sequence: TGTGCCACCGAGAGCCCGACAGCTACGGTGTGGAGTGGCTACACCTTC. Translated, it gives CATESPTATVWSGYTF.

V gene TRBV12-5 combines with J gene TRBJ2-7; unclear D gene. Between the trimmed V and J ends, which lost 1 base and 5 bases, there was a span of 9 bases. Looked up from germline, CDR1 is LGHNT and CDR2 is FRNRAP. The CDR3 is made up of 13 amino acids. In DNA, the CDR3 is TGTGCTAGTGGTTTGGGCCCCGGAGACGAGCAGTACTTC. Protein: CASGLGPGDEQYF. Variable domain in full (rest from reference TRBV12-5 and TRBJ2-7): DARVTQTPRHKVTEMGQEVTMRCQPILGHNTVFWYRQTMMQGLELLAYFRNRAPLDDSGMPKDRFSAEMPDATLATLKIQPSEPRDSAVYFCASGLGPGDEQYFGPGTRLTVT.

In the case of this clone: Different DNA sequences within this sample yield the same CDR3. The rearrangement uses TRBV7-9 and TRBJ1-3; D is ambiguous. The germline V gene encodes CDR1 SEHNR and CDR2 FQNEAQ (reference sequence). V lost 5 bases, J lost 1 base, and 9 bases lay in between. The CDR3 extends over 14 amino acids. In DNA form, the CDR3 reads TGTGCCAGCAGCCGAGGGAGTTCTGGAAACACCATATATTTT. Amino acids: CASSRGSSGNTIYF.

About this clone itself: Other nucleotide sequences in the sample specify the same CDR3. The CDR3 here is CASSLAGADTQYF. CDR3 DNA: TGTGCCAGCAGCTTAGCCGGAGCGGATACGCAGTATTTT. The rearrangement links TRBV7-9 to TRBJ2-3; D is unclear. Germline V gives CDR1 SEHNR, CDR2 FQNEAQ (reference sequence). This CDR3 spans 13 amino acids. The V gene lost 0 bases and the J gene lost 6 bases, with 7 bases spanning the gap.

This chain uses TRBV2 with TRBJ2-3; no definite D call. V was clipped by 7 bases and J by 0 bases, with 8 bases between them. CDR1 and CDR2 from the germline V gene are SNHLY and FYNNEI. The CDR3 runs 13 residues. The CDR3 reads CASMAESTDTQYF. CDR3 DNA: TGTGCCAGCATGGCGGAAAGCACAGATACGCAGTATTTT.

The gene calls are TRBV5-5 and TRBJ1-4; D is uncertain. Germline V gives CDR1 SGHKS, CDR2 YYEKEE (reference sequence). The CDR3 is 15 residues long. V lost 5 bases, J lost 1 base, and 12 bases lay in between. CDR3 amino acids: CASSPSWVTNEKLFF. The CDR3 coding sequence is TGTGCCAGCAGTCCTAGCTGGGTAACTAATGAAAAACTGTTTTTT.

The V gene is TRBV11-2, the J gene TRBJ2-2, with 8 positions matching TRBD1. The CDR3 is 13 amino acids. V was clipped by 6 bases and J by 8 bases; unmatched bases: 5. The germline V gene has CDR1 SGHAT and CDR2 FQNNGV. The CDR3 is CASRRDRPGELFF. The CDR3 bases are TGTGCCAGCAGGAGGGACAGGCCTGGGGAGCTGTTTTTT.

V and J are TRBV5-4 and TRBJ2-7, with D perhaps TRBD2 (6 bases). The CDR3 loop spans 14 amino acids. Trimming shortened V by 3 bases and J by 2 bases, and 12 bases separated the two germline ends. CDR1 is SGHNT and CDR2 is YYREEE in the germline V gene (reference sequence). As DNA, the CDR3 is TGTGCCAGCAGCTCCCGGGGGAGCCCCTACGAGCAGTACTTC. This codes for CASSSRGSPYEQYF.

The genes are TRBV5-1 and TRBJ2-5, with 8 bases identical to TRBD2. CDR1 SGHRS and CDR2 YFSETQ come from the germline V gene. V lost 4 bases to trimming and J lost 5 bases; unmatched junction nucleotides: 7. The length of the CDR3 is 14 residues. The CDR3 loop reads CASSLSGIGETQYF. For the CDR3, the DNA is TGCGCCAGCAGCCTTAGCGGGATAGGCGAGACCCAGTACTTC.